This TCR beta chain was observed in a study of blood T cell repertoires in COVID-19. Study-level information: Acute and convalescent COVID-19 samples came from the United States, Italy and Spain. T cells, B-cell-depleted T cells, or PBMCs provided the cDNA or gDNA that served as material.

This CDR3 contains 17 residues. The V and J ends lost 0 bases and 0 bases, in that order; junction bases with no gene match: 5. Germline V CDR1 and CDR2: SGHRS, YFSETQ. As handled by the study authors: How many nucleated cells were present was estimated from reference gene primer amplification. Profiling relied on immunoSEQ multiplex PCR, and the TCRdb table lists in-frame clones only, not all of them. V and J calls and clone size are copied from that table; D and trimming were computed from the DNA. Of 130,000 to 150,000 clones in the sample, under 85% were seen once. This chain uses TRBV5-1 with TRBJ1-1; 10 bases are a match to TRBD1. The receptor was derived from a woman at least 80 years old in a cohort sampled during active or convalescent COVID-19. Sequenced sample: peripheral blood. The CDR3 loop reads CASSLGTGGFLNTEAFF. The CDR3 nucleotides read TGCGCCAGCAGCTTGGGGACAGGGGGATTTTTGAACACTGAAGCTTTCTTT.